The next 22 T cell receptor beta chains were all read from a single sample in a study of blood T cell repertoires in COVID-19. Repertoires were generated with immunoSEQ multiplex PCR, while TCRdb's copy carries only in-frame clones and drops some. Among roughly 45,000 clones listed, 65% to 85% were seen once. Specimen: peripheral blood. Source of these receptors: a man in his fifties or sixties with active COVID-19.

V is TRBV7-8 and J is TRBJ2-1; 8 nucleotides agree with TRBD2. Trimming took 5 bases from V and 8 from J; bases not matched to a gene: 8. From germline, CDR1 is SGHVS and CDR2 FQNEAQ. This CDR3 has 14 residues. The CDR3 bases are TGTGCCAGCAGCCTAGAATTAGCGGGATATGAGCAGTTCTTC. Translated: CASSLELAGYEQFF.

DNA of the CDR3: TGTGCCAGCAGCGCCGATAGTTGGAACATTCAGTACTTC. Amino acids: CASSADSWNIQYF. This rearrangement joins TRBV7-6 to TRBJ2-4; D not resolved. The germline CDR1 and CDR2 sequences are SGHVS and FNYEAQ. V lost 5 bases to trimming and J lost 7 bases, with 12 bases between them. The CDR3 extends over 13 amino acids.

The chain joins TRBV5-1 to TRBJ1-5; D gene unclear. This CDR3 comprises 17 residues. Germline assignment: CDR1 SGHRS and CDR2 YFSETQ. Between the trimmed V and J ends, which lost 0 bases and 0 bases, there was a span of 13 bases. The CDR3 DNA follows: TGCGCCAGCAGCTTGGCCGGGAACAAGTATAGCAATCAGCCCCAGCATTTT. Its protein product is CASSLAGNKYSNQPQHF.

V is TRBV5-1 and J is TRBJ2-3; D remains unclear. The CDR3 is 15 residues long. Germline CDR1 is SGHRS and CDR2 is YFSETQ. Deletions cut 1 base from V and 0 bases from J, with 9 bases between. CDR3 sequence reads: CASSLWRKSTDTQYF. CDR3 in DNA: TGCGCCAGCAGCTTGTGGCGGAAAAGCACAGATACGCAGTATTTT. The full variable domain, rest sourced from reference TRBV5-1 and TRBJ2-3, is KAGVTQTPRYLIKTRGQQVTLSCSPISGHRSVSWYQQTPGQGLQFLFEYFSETQRNKGNFPGRFSGRQFSNSRSEMNVSTLELGDSALYLCASSLWRKSTDTQYFGPGTRLTVL.

J is TRBJ2-7 and V is TRBV10-2; D is undetermined. Trimming cost V 5 bases and J 6 bases, with 14 bases left between them. Per germline, CDR1 WSHSY and CDR2 SAAADI. The length of the CDR3 is 13 residues. The DNA for the CDR3 is TGCGCCAGCAGTTTGGTCGGTCCGGGCGAGCAGTACTTC. Its translation is CASSLVGPGEQYF.

The V gene is TRBV2, the J gene TRBJ2-3, with 14 bases aligning to TRBD2. There are 13 residues in the CDR3. V gave up 6 bases and J gave up 8 bases; unmatched junction bases: 1. Germline CDR1 reads SNHLY; CDR2 reads FYNNEI. The CDR3 loop is CASRGTSGGTQYF. CDR3 sequence (DNA): TGTGCCAGCAGGGGGACTAGCGGGGGTACGCAGTATTTT.

This clone has a handful of counts. J is TRBJ2-7 and V is TRBV5-1, with D possibly TRBD2 on 7 matching bases. The CDR3 has 13 amino acids. V lost 6 bases and J lost 5, with 15 bases in between. In germline, CDR1 is SGHRS, CDR2 YFSETQ. CDR3 residues: CASNKGGADEQYF. In DNA form, the CDR3 reads TGCGCCAGCAATAAGGGGGGGGCCGACGAGCAGTACTTC.

The chain carries TRBV7-2 and TRBJ1-4; no firm D call. The V and J ends lost 5 bases and 2 bases respectively, with 6 bases between them. This CDR3 region has 13 residues. CDR1 and CDR2 (germline): SGHTA, FQGNSA. CDR3 nucleotides: TGTGCCAGCAGCCAACGGACTAATGAAAAACTGTTTTTT. It yields the protein CASSQRTNEKLFF.

V gene TRBV5-6 combines with J gene TRBJ1-2, with D perhaps matching TRBD1 (5 bases). The V end was cut by 3 bases, the J end by 1 base, with 10 bases between. Germline assignment: CDR1 SGHDT and CDR2 YYEEEE. The CDR3 runs 14 residues. The CDR3 DNA reads as TGTGCCAGCAGCTCCTTGGGGGGTAACTATGGCTACACCTTC. It yields the protein CASSSLGGNYGYTF.

The table lists this clone with a count of one. This sequence joins TRBV7-2 and TRBJ1-3, with TRBD1 identical over 8 bases. CDR1 and CDR2 from the germline V gene are SGHTA and FQGNSA. The CDR3 extends over 16 amino acids. The junction had 5 bases not matched to a gene; V was cut back by 1 base and J by 3 bases. The CDR3 DNA reads as TGTGCCAGCAGCTTAGTTTCAGGGGGCAGTGGAAACACCATATATTTT. Its translation is CASSLVSGGSGNTIYF.

The V call is TRBV6-5, the J call TRBJ2-3; 12 bases are a match to TRBD2. The CDR3 has 14 amino acids. CDR1 MNHEY and CDR2 SVGAGI come from the germline V gene. With V trimmed by 6 bases and J by 6 bases, 4 bases remained unmatched. CDR3 region: CASRGGLAGDTQYF. The CDR3 DNA reads TGTGCCAGCAGGGGTGGACTAGCGGGGGATACGCAGTATTTT.

The V gene is TRBV4-1, the J gene TRBJ1-2; 9 positions match TRBD1. Trimming cost V 4 bases and J 4 bases; bases outside gene matches: 7. The CDR3 has 15 residues. Germline-derived CDR1 and CDR2 are MGHRA and YSYEKL. For the CDR3, the DNA is TGCGCCAGCAGCCTTAGGGACAGGGAGTCCTATGGCTACACCTTC. Residues: CASSLRDRESYGYTF.

The chain carries TRBV24-1 and TRBJ2-3; D might be TRBD1 (5 bases). The CDR3 sequence is 17 residues long. Trimming pared 0 bases from V and 2 bases from J, leaving 14 bases between. Germline-derived CDR1 and CDR2 are KGHDR and SFDVKD. The CDR3 reads CATSDLPGPRATDTQYF. CDR3 DNA sequence: TGTGCCACCAGTGATTTGCCAGGCCCCAGGGCCACAGATACGCAGTATTTT.

CDR3 bases: TGTGCCAGCAGTGAATGGGGACAGGGCTATGGCTACACCTTC. Residues: CASSEWGQGYGYTF. The rearrangement joins TRBV6-1 to TRBJ1-2; 9 nucleotides align to TRBD1. Germline CDR1 MNHNS, CDR2 SASEGT. The ends lost 2 bases at V and 4 bases at J; junction bases unmatched: 2. This CDR3 region has 14 residues.

The count of this clone is one. As DNA, the CDR3 is TGTGCCAGCAGTCCACCGTTAGGGGGGGGGCAGAACACCGGGGAGCTGTTTTTT. It codes for CASSPPLGGGQNTGELFF. The rearrangement uses TRBV6-6 and TRBJ2-2; TRBD2 might be the D (7 bases). V lost 5 bases, J lost 1 base, and 20 bases lay in between. Germline V lookup: CDR1 MNHNY, CDR2 SVGAGI (reference sequence). The CDR3 sequence is 18 residues long.

V usage is TRBV7-9 and J usage is TRBJ1-6; 8 positions agree with TRBD1. CDR3 size: 15 residues. Unmatched junction bases numbered 8, after V lost 5 bases and J lost 8 bases. Germline lookup yields CDR1 SEHNR and CDR2 FQNEAQ (reference sequence). The CDR3 coding sequence is TGTGCCAGCAGCCCGATGACAGGGGAGGATTCACCCCTCCACTTT. Translation: CASSPMTGEDSPLHF.

The CDR3 loop reads CASSNRQGSTYGYTF. The CDR3 DNA reads as TGCGCCAGCAGTAACCGACAGGGCTCCACCTATGGCTACACCTTC. The V gene is TRBV10-2, the J gene TRBJ1-2; 7 nucleotides align to TRBD1. J was trimmed by 4 bases and V by 5 bases; bases with no gene match: 10. Per germline, CDR1 WSHSY and CDR2 SAAADI. CDR3 size: 15 residues.

V gene TRBV21-1 combines with J gene TRBJ2-5; the D call in the table, TRBD1, was not verified against the DNA. TRBV21-1 is given as a pseudogene. This CDR3 is built from 16 residues. CDR3 protein: CASRLPWTGAKETQYF. The CDR3 nucleotides read TGTGCCAGCAGACTCCCCTGGACAGGGGCAAAAGAGACCCAGTACTTC.

The chain employs TRBV27 and TRBJ1-3; D is uncertain. The germline V gene encodes CDR1 MNHEY and CDR2 SMNVEV (reference sequence). This CDR3 has 13 residues. V was pared by 2 bases and J by 4 bases, with 6 bases between. The CDR3 nucleotides read TGTGCCAGCAGTTTAAATCCGGGAAACACCATATATTTT. Translated: CASSLNPGNTIYF.

This clone has only one observation. V is TRBV6-2 or TRBV6-3 and J is TRBJ1-2; 10 bases align to TRBD1. Germline trimming cut 6 bases from V and 8 bases from J; bases unmatched to any gene: 6. The CDR3 covers 13 residues. Looked up from germline, CDR1 is MNHEY and CDR2 is SVGEGT. CDR3 sequence reads: CASSTGTGEGYTF. The CDR3 DNA follows: TGTGCCAGCAGCACCGGGACAGGGGAGGGCTACACCTTC.

The chain employs TRBV4-3 and TRBJ2-6; D unclear. The CDR3 extends over 17 amino acids. Between the trimmed V and J ends, which lost 1 base and 0 bases, there was a span of 10 bases. CDR1 is LGHNA and CDR2 is YSLEER in the germline V gene. CDR3 loop: CASSQGRTSSGANVLTF. The CDR3 region has the DNA TGCGCCAGCAGCCAAGGCAGAACCAGCTCTGGGGCCAACGTCCTGACTTTC.

The rearrangement joins TRBV24-1 to TRBJ2-1; TRBD1 agrees at 8 bases. V trimming: 4 bases; J trimming: 4 bases; junction bases outside the gene matches: 8. This CDR3 has 16 amino acids. The germline V gene has CDR1 KGHDR and CDR2 SFDVKD. CDR3 residues: CATSDLAGGRYNEQFF. The CDR3 nucleotides read TGTGCCACCAGTGACCTTGCAGGGGGCAGGTACAATGAGCAGTTCTTC.